The entry below describes one T cell receptor (beta chain). What it binds is unknown. The entry originates in a study of PD-1 blockade in classical Hodgkin lymphoma. General study findings and limits: The authors excluded patients who started nivolumab under 1 year after ASCT. Reported baseline diversity: healthy donors highest, relapsed/refractory patients lowest. Complete responders entered with baseline diversity on par with newly diagnosed patients, the results showed.

Assay used: immunoSEQ multiplex PCR; TCRdb lists only in-frame clones, some missing. The data hold approximately 110,000 clones, with roughly nine tenths observed a single time. Time point denoted: cycle 4 day 1 (C4D1), after more than five weeks of nivolumab. Relapse after autologous stem cell transplantation occurred in every patient, and brentuximab vedotin exposure varied. V gave up 1 base and J gave up 5 bases, with 8 bases separating them. CDR3 length equals 12 residues. CDR1 GTSNPN and CDR2 SVGIG come from the germline V gene (reference sequence). The TCR originated in a human donor with classical Hodgkin lymphoma. V and J are TRBV30 and TRBJ1-1; D remains ambiguous. Sequencing used peripheral blood mononuclear cells (PBMCs), obtained before the fourth cycle of nivolumab. CDR3: CAWSDGWTEAFF. The CDR3 DNA reads as TGTGCCTGGAGTGATGGATGGACTGAAGCTTTCTTT.